Listed below are T cell receptor beta chains from one sample, sequenced in a study of identical twins. TCRdb called the 5' RACE reads again in MiXCR, with one record for every CDR3 protein. The table includes some 660,000 distinct CDR3 sequences, less than 10% detected once. The same sample was also used in a study of yellow fever vaccine responses in identical twins.

Input material: PBMCs. All receptors derive from a woman younger than 35 in good health. Each CDR3 is given with its conserved first and last residue. Each record gives: D gene, clone size, V gene, CDR3 length, J gene, CDR3 protein, CDR3 DNA. D genes are given only for firm matches. A clone size is listed for some rows: how often the clone was seen (once, few, many), or a class if it is expanded.

D gene: -
clone size: -
V gene: TRBV5-1
CDR3 length: 15
J gene: TRBJ1-5
CDR3 protein: CASSLNGERGQPQHF
CDR3 DNA: TGCGCCAGCAGCTTGAACGGGGAAAGGGGTCAGCCCCAGCATTTT

D gene: TRBD1
clone size: many
V gene: TRBV12-3/TRBV12-4
CDR3 length: 14
J gene: TRBJ1-5
CDR3 protein: CASSRTGGNQPQHF
CDR3 DNA: TGTGCCAGCAGTCGGACAGGGGGCAATCAGCCCCAGCATTTT

D gene: -
clone size: -
V gene: TRBV6-5
CDR3 length: 17
J gene: TRBJ2-1
CDR3 protein: CASSYSTPTLGYNEQFF
CDR3 DNA: TGTGCCAGCAGTTACTCGACCCCTACCTTGGGCTACAATGAGCAGTTCTTC

D gene: -
clone size: many
V gene: TRBV15
CDR3 length: 14
J gene: TRBJ2-3
CDR3 protein: CATSGARSTDTQYF
CDR3 DNA: TGTGCCACCAGCGGGGCACGGAGCACAGATACGCAGTATTTT

D gene: TRBD1
clone size: few
V gene: TRBV29-1
CDR3 length: 13
J gene: TRBJ2-7
CDR3 protein: CSVGWGQTYEQYF
CDR3 DNA: TGCAGCGTTGGTTGGGGACAGACCTACGAGCAGTACTTC

D gene: -
clone size: few
V gene: TRBV6-5
CDR3 length: 15
J gene: TRBJ1-4
CDR3 protein: CASSSGLLEGEKLFF
CDR3 DNA: TGTGCCAGCAGTTCGGGACTTCTAGAAGGTGAAAAACTGTTTTTT

D gene: -
clone size: few
V gene: TRBV5-5
CDR3 length: 15
J gene: TRBJ2-3
CDR3 protein: CASSLASVLGDTQYF
CDR3 DNA: TGTGCCAGCAGCTTGGCCTCCGTCCTTGGAGATACGCAGTATTTT

D gene: -
clone size: -
V gene: TRBV12-3/TRBV12-4
CDR3 length: 13
J gene: TRBJ1-5
CDR3 protein: CASSQRGNQPQHF
CDR3 DNA: TGTGCCAGCAGCCAGAGGGGGAATCAGCCCCAGCATTTT

D gene: TRBD2
clone size: few
V gene: TRBV15
CDR3 length: 15
J gene: TRBJ2-2
CDR3 protein: CATSRAGPGGGELFF
CDR3 DNA: TGTGCCACCAGCAGAGCTGGGCCGGGGGGCGGGGAGCTGTTTTTT

D gene: -
clone size: few
V gene: TRBV7-9
CDR3 length: 14
J gene: TRBJ1-1
CDR3 protein: CASSSIGPNTEAFF
CDR3 DNA: TGTGCCAGCAGCTCCATCGGACCGAACACTGAAGCTTTCTTT

D gene: TRBD1
clone size: few
V gene: TRBV12-3/TRBV12-4
CDR3 length: 14
J gene: TRBJ2-7
CDR3 protein: CASSRRTGFYEQYF
CDR3 DNA: TGTGCCAGCAGTCGACGGACAGGGTTCTACGAGCAGTACTTC

D gene: -
clone size: -
V gene: TRBV10-2
CDR3 length: 16
J gene: TRBJ2-6
CDR3 protein: CASSEPVSSGANVLTF
CDR3 DNA: TGCGCCAGCAGTGAGCCAGTGAGCTCTGGGGCCAACGTCCTGACTTTC

D gene: -
clone size: few
V gene: TRBV20-1
CDR3 length: 14
J gene: TRBJ2-3
CDR3 protein: CSARSPQLPDTQYF
CDR3 DNA: TGCAGTGCTAGGAGTCCTCAGCTCCCAGATACGCAGTATTTT

D gene: -
clone size: few
V gene: TRBV9
CDR3 length: 18
J gene: TRBJ2-2
CDR3 protein: CASSVGGSRAGGAGELFF
CDR3 DNA: TGTGCCAGCAGCGTAGGAGGTTCACGGGCAGGCGGCGCCGGGGAGCTGTTTTTT

D gene: -
clone size: few
V gene: TRBV20-1
CDR3 length: 14
J gene: TRBJ1-2
CDR3 protein: CSARDLTEDYGYTF
CDR3 DNA: TGCAGTGCTAGAGACTTGACAGAGGACTATGGCTACACCTTC

D gene: -
clone size: -
V gene: TRBV20-1
CDR3 length: 14
J gene: TRBJ1-2
CDR3 protein: CSARVYRETYGYTF
CDR3 DNA: TGCAGTGCTAGAGTGTACAGGGAGACCTATGGCTACACCTTC

D gene: TRBD2
clone size: -
V gene: TRBV25-1
CDR3 length: 16
J gene: TRBJ2-1
CDR3 protein: CASRGPLAGGRNEQFF
CDR3 DNA: TGTGCCAGCAGGGGCCCGTTAGCGGGGGGCCGCAATGAGCAGTTCTTC

D gene: TRBD2
clone size: -
V gene: TRBV6-1
CDR3 length: 14
J gene: TRBJ2-1
CDR3 protein: CASKRRELGNEQFF
CDR3 DNA: TGTGCCAGCAAACGGCGGGAGCTCGGGAATGAGCAGTTCTTC

D gene: TRBD2
clone size: many
V gene: TRBV7-2
CDR3 length: 15
J gene: TRBJ2-1
CDR3 protein: CASSLASGDYNEQFF
CDR3 DNA: TGTGCCAGCAGCTTAGCTAGCGGGGACTACAATGAGCAGTTCTTC

D gene: -
clone size: -
V gene: TRBV10-2
CDR3 length: 16
J gene: TRBJ2-1
CDR3 protein: CASSEGRWSSYNEQFF
CDR3 DNA: TGCGCCAGCAGTGAAGGGCGGTGGAGCTCCTACAATGAGCAGTTCTTC

D gene: -
clone size: few
V gene: TRBV14
CDR3 length: 21
J gene: TRBJ2-3
CDR3 protein: CASSQDPATSLGRASTDTQYF
CDR3 DNA: TGTGCCAGCAGCCAAGATCCCGCGACCTCGTTGGGCAGGGCCTCCACAGATACGCAGTATTTT

D gene: TRBD1
clone size: -
V gene: TRBV20-1
CDR3 length: 16
J gene: TRBJ2-6
CDR3 protein: CSARGQGAGGANVLTF
CDR3 DNA: TGCAGTGCTAGAGGACAGGGGGCAGGTGGGGCCAACGTCCTGACTTTC

D gene: TRBD1
clone size: -
V gene: TRBV20-1
CDR3 length: 15
J gene: TRBJ2-5
CDR3 protein: CSARPGQGKQETQYF
CDR3 DNA: TGCAGTGCTAGGCCGGGACAGGGGAAACAAGAGACCCAGTACTTC

D gene: TRBD2
clone size: -
V gene: TRBV3-1
CDR3 length: 14
J gene: TRBJ2-1
CDR3 protein: CASSGLAGVGEQFF
CDR3 DNA: TGTGCCAGCAGCGGACTAGCGGGAGTCGGTGAGCAGTTCTTC

D gene: TRBD1
clone size: many
V gene: TRBV12-3/TRBV12-4
CDR3 length: 15
J gene: TRBJ1-5
CDR3 protein: CASSPGQGDNQPQHF
CDR3 DNA: TGTGCCAGCAGTCCCGGACAGGGGGACAATCAGCCCCAGCATTTT

D gene: -
clone size: few
V gene: TRBV6-5
CDR3 length: 16
J gene: TRBJ2-3
CDR3 protein: CASSYSGGSLTDTQYF
CDR3 DNA: TGTGCCAGCAGTTACTCCGGCGGCAGCCTCACAGATACGCAGTATTTT

D gene: TRBD1
clone size: many
V gene: TRBV18
CDR3 length: 14
J gene: TRBJ2-1
CDR3 protein: CASSPPVTGNEQFF
CDR3 DNA: TGTGCCAGCTCACCACCGGTGACAGGGAATGAGCAGTTCTTC

D gene: -
clone size: -
V gene: TRBV29-1
CDR3 length: 13
J gene: TRBJ1-2
CDR3 protein: CSVWTSQGHGYTF
CDR3 DNA: TGCAGCGTTTGGACGTCACAGGGCCATGGCTACACCTTC

D gene: TRBD1
clone size: -
V gene: TRBV11-2
CDR3 length: 14
J gene: TRBJ2-2
CDR3 protein: CASSLNRGTGELFF
CDR3 DNA: TGTGCCAGCAGCTTAAACAGGGGCACCGGGGAGCTGTTTTTT

D gene: -
clone size: many
V gene: TRBV12-3/TRBV12-4
CDR3 length: 13
J gene: TRBJ1-2
CDR3 protein: CASSPGANYGYTF
CDR3 DNA: TGTGCCAGCAGTCCGGGAGCTAACTATGGCTACACCTTC

D gene: -
clone size: -
V gene: TRBV27
CDR3 length: 13
J gene: TRBJ2-1
CDR3 protein: CASRSSGRGEQFF
CDR3 DNA: TGTGCCAGCAGATCCTCGGGCAGGGGCGAGCAGTTCTTC

D gene: -
clone size: many
V gene: TRBV20-1
CDR3 length: 12
J gene: TRBJ2-4
CDR3 protein: CSGGDGKNIQYF
CDR3 DNA: TGCAGTGGGGGGGATGGCAAAAACATTCAGTACTTC

D gene: -
clone size: -
V gene: TRBV5-1
CDR3 length: 14
J gene: TRBJ2-3
CDR3 protein: CASSLEQITDTQYF
CDR3 DNA: TGCGCCAGCAGCTTGGAACAGATCACAGATACGCAGTATTTT

D gene: TRBD2
clone size: many
V gene: TRBV4-3
CDR3 length: 14
J gene: TRBJ2-3
CDR3 protein: CASSLGLAPDTQYF
CDR3 DNA: TGCGCCAGCAGCCTCGGACTAGCGCCAGATACGCAGTATTTT

D gene: TRBD1
clone size: few
V gene: TRBV2
CDR3 length: 14
J gene: TRBJ1-5
CDR3 protein: CASTGDRGHQPQHF
CDR3 DNA: TGTGCCAGCACCGGGGACAGGGGCCATCAGCCCCAGCATTTT

D gene: TRBD2
clone size: -
V gene: TRBV6-1
CDR3 length: 14
J gene: TRBJ2-1
CDR3 protein: CASSEAGLAGGQMF
CDR3 DNA: TGTGCCAGCAGTGAAGCGGGGTTAGCGGGAGGGCAGATGTTC

D gene: -
clone size: -
V gene: TRBV27
CDR3 length: 16
J gene: TRBJ2-6
CDR3 protein: CASSPQTSSGANVLTF
CDR3 DNA: TGTGCCAGCAGTCCCCAGACTAGCTCTGGGGCCAACGTCCTGACTTTC

D gene: -
clone size: -
V gene: TRBV6-1
CDR3 length: 17
J gene: TRBJ2-3
CDR3 protein: CASRIFGQGLGTDTQYF
CDR3 DNA: TGTGCCAGCAGAATCTTCGGCCAGGGCCTAGGGACAGATACGCAGTATTTT

D gene: TRBD2
clone size: -
V gene: TRBV12-3/TRBV12-4
CDR3 length: 17
J gene: TRBJ2-3
CDR3 protein: CAFSLLAGERGTDTQYF
CDR3 DNA: TGTGCCTTCAGTCTGTTAGCGGGAGAGAGGGGCACAGATACGCAGTATTTT

D gene: -
clone size: -
V gene: TRBV5-1
CDR3 length: 15
J gene: TRBJ2-5
CDR3 protein: CASSGGDRFGETQYF
CDR3 DNA: TGCGCCAGCAGCGGTGGCGACCGGTTTGGAGAGACCCAGTACTTC

D gene: -
clone size: many
V gene: TRBV12-3/TRBV12-4
CDR3 length: 14
J gene: TRBJ2-6
CDR3 protein: CASLLSSGANVLTF
CDR3 DNA: TGTGCCAGCCTTTTAAGCTCTGGGGCCAACGTCCTGACTTTC

D gene: TRBD2
clone size: many
V gene: TRBV28
CDR3 length: 15
J gene: TRBJ2-5
CDR3 protein: CASSPRTSDLETQYF
CDR3 DNA: TGTGCCAGCAGTCCCCGGACTAGCGATTTGGAGACCCAGTACTTC

D gene: -
clone size: many
V gene: TRBV3-1
CDR3 length: 13
J gene: TRBJ1-3
CDR3 protein: CASSPGSGNTIYF
CDR3 DNA: TGTGCCAGCAGCCCCGGCTCTGGAAACACCATATATTTT

D gene: -
clone size: -
V gene: TRBV6-2/TRBV6-3
CDR3 length: 15
J gene: TRBJ2-1
CDR3 protein: CASRPTAKFYNEQFF
CDR3 DNA: TGTGCCAGCAGGCCTACTGCTAAATTTTACAATGAGCAGTTCTTC

D gene: -
clone size: many
V gene: TRBV5-1
CDR3 length: 14
J gene: TRBJ2-3
CDR3 protein: CASSRGTPTDTQYF
CDR3 DNA: TGCGCCAGCAGCAGAGGGACCCCCACAGATACGCAGTATTTT

D gene: -
clone size: -
V gene: TRBV27
CDR3 length: 13
J gene: TRBJ2-7
CDR3 protein: CASSFKVSYEQYF
CDR3 DNA: TGTGCCAGCAGTTTTAAGGTTTCCTACGAGCAGTACTTC